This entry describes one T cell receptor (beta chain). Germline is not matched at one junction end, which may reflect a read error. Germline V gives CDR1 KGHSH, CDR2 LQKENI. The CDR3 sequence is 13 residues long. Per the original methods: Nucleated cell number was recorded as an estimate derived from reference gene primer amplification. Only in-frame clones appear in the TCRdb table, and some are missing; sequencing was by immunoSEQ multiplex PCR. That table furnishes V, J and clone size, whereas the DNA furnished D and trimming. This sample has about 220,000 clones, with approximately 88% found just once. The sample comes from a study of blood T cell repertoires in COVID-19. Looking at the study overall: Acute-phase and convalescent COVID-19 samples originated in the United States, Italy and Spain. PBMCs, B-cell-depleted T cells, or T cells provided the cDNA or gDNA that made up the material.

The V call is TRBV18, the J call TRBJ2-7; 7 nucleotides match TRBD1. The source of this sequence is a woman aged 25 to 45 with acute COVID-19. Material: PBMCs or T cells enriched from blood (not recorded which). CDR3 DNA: TGTGCCACCAGGACAGGCCAAATCACAGGGGTGCACTTC. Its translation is CATRTGQITGVHF.